Listed below are T cell receptor beta chains from one sample, sequenced in a study of shared clonotypes between healthy human individuals. Here immunoSEQ multiplex PCR was the method, and the copy in TCRdb shows in-frame clones only, minus some. This table has around 2.5 million clones, 93% appearing once. The specimen sequenced was naive CD4+ T cells from PBMCs. These receptors all come from a young man in good health. Some clones in this sample may be carry-over from other donors' samples. The CDR3 runs from the conserved cysteine through the conserved F or W. Fields, in order: clone size, V gene, J gene, CDR3 protein. Clone size is shown for a subset of rows, as once, few, many or a class of expanded clone.

clone size: .; V gene: TRBV5-1; J gene: TRBJ2-5; CDR3 protein: CASSLQGAMKTQYF
clone size: .; V gene: TRBV28; J gene: TRBJ2-4; CDR3 protein: CASSISGTGVKGIQYF
clone size: .; V gene: TRBV9; J gene: TRBJ2-1; CDR3 protein: CASSVGTGSEQFF
clone size: once; V gene: TRBV4-1; J gene: TRBJ2-1; CDR3 protein: CASSPGLAGVMYNEQFF
clone size: once; V gene: TRBV7-3; J gene: TRBJ1-1; CDR3 protein: CASNPPTGNTEAFF
clone size: .; V gene: TRBV27; J gene: TRBJ1-1; CDR3 protein: CASSSRGVTGKTEAFF
clone size: .; V gene: TRBV4-3; J gene: TRBJ2-4; CDR3 protein: CASSQDFAGPAGLSKNIQYF
clone size: .; V gene: TRBV7-2; J gene: TRBJ1-2; CDR3 protein: CASSLAGNGQGSHF
clone size: .; V gene: TRBV5-4; J gene: TRBJ1-3; CDR3 protein: CAGEEQGAGNTIYF
clone size: .; V gene: TRBV5-1; J gene: TRBJ2-2; CDR3 protein: CASTPLGDRYTYTGELFF
clone size: .; V gene: TRBV2; J gene: TRBJ1-3; CDR3 protein: CASSEGGAGNTIYF
clone size: .; V gene: TRBV25-1; J gene: TRBJ2-7; CDR3 protein: CASSPASGNVNYEQYF
clone size: .; V gene: TRBV27; J gene: TRBJ2-3; CDR3 protein: CASRSTDTQYF
clone size: .; V gene: TRBV18; J gene: TRBJ2-2; CDR3 protein: CASSPGRMGNTGELFF
clone size: .; V gene: TRBV10-3; J gene: TRBJ1-5; CDR3 protein: CASGGGDQPQHF
clone size: .; V gene: TRBV5-6; J gene: TRBJ2-7; CDR3 protein: CASSGTGTASYEQYF
clone size: .; V gene: TRBV5-1; J gene: TRBJ1-5; CDR3 protein: CASSLSPGDQPQHF
clone size: .; V gene: TRBV29-1; J gene: TRBJ2-7; CDR3 protein: CSVGSGSNEQYF
clone size: .; V gene: TRBV6-1; J gene: TRBJ2-3; CDR3 protein: CASSEIGTSGRALGTDTQYF
clone size: .; V gene: TRBV28; J gene: TRBJ2-4; CDR3 protein: CASSLLDQQVKNIQYF
clone size: .; V gene: TRBV6-6; J gene: TRBJ1-1; CDR3 protein: CASSHRLGSTEAFF
clone size: .; V gene: TRBV30; J gene: TRBJ1-3; CDR3 protein: CAWSASNSGNTIYF
clone size: .; V gene: TRBV4-1; J gene: TRBJ1-5; CDR3 protein: CASSQVPSSNQPQHF
clone size: .; V gene: TRBV4-1; J gene: TRBJ2-2; CDR3 protein: CASSQPMNTGELFF
clone size: few; V gene: TRBV28; J gene: TRBJ1-2; CDR3 protein: CASYSRAEAYGYTF